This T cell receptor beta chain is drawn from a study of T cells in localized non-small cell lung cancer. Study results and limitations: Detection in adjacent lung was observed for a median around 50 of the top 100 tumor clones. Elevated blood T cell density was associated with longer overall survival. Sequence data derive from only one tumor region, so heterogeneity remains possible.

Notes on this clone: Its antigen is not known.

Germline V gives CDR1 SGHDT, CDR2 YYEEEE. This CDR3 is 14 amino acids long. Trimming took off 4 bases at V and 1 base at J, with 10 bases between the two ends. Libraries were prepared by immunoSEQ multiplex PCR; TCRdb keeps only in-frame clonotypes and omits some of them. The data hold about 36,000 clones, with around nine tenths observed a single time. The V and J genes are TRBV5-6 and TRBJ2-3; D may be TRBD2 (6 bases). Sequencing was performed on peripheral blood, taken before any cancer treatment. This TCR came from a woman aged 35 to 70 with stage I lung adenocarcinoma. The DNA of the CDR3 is TGTGCCAGCAGCCCCGGGGGACGCACAGATACGCAGTATTTT. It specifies CASSPGGRTDTQYF.